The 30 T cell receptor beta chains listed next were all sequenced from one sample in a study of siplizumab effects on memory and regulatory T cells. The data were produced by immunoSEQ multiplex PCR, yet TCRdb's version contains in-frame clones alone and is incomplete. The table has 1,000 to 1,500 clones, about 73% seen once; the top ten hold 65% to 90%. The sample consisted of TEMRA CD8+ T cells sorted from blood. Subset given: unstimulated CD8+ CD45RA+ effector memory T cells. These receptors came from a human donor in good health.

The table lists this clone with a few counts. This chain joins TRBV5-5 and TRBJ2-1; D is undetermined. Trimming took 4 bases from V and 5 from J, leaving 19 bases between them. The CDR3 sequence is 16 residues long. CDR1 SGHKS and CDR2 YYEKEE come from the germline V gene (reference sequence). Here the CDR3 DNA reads TGTGCCAGCAGCCCCCCGGGCAGCCTGGGCCACAATGAGCAGTTCTTC. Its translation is CASSPPGSLGHNEQFF.

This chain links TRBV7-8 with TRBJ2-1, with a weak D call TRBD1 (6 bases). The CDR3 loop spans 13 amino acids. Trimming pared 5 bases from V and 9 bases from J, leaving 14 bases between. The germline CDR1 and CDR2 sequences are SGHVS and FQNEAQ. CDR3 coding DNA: TGTGCCAGCAGCCCGGACAGTTCGGTTGAGCAGTTCTTC. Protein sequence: CASSPDSSVEQFF.

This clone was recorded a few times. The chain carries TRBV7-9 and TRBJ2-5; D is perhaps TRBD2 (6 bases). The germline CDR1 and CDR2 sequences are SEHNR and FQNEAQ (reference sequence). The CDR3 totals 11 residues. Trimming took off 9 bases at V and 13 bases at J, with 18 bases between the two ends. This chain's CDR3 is CARVNNRGGYF. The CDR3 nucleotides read TGTGCCAGGGTAAACAACCGGGGAGGGTACTTC.

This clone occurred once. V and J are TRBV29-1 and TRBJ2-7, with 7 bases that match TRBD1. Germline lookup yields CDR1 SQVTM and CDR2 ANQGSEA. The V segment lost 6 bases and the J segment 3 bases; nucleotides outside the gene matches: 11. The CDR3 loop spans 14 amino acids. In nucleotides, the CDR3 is TGCAGCGTGCTCACCGACAGGGCCCACTACGAGCAGTACTTC. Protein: CSVLTDRAHYEQYF.

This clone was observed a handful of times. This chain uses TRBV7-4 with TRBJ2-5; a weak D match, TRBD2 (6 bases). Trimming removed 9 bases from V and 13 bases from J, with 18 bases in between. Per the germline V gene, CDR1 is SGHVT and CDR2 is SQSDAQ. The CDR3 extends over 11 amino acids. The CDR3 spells CARVNNRGGYF. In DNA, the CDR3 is TGTGCCAGGGTAAACAACCGGGGAGGGTACTTC.

The CDR3 region is CASSFRYEQYF. Here the CDR3 DNA reads TGTGCCAGCAGTTTTCGCTACGAGCAGTACTTC. The chain combines TRBV28 with TRBJ2-7, with unresolved D. The CDR3 is made up of 11 amino acids. In germline, CDR1 is MDHEN, CDR2 SYDVKM. V was clipped by 3 bases and J by 3 bases, with 3 bases between them.

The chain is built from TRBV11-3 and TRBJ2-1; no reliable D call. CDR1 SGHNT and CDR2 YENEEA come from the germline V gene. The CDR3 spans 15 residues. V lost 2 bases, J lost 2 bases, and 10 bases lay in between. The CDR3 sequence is CASSLHRLPYNEQFF. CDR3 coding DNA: TGTGCCAGCAGCTTACATCGTTTGCCCTACAATGAGCAGTTCTTC.

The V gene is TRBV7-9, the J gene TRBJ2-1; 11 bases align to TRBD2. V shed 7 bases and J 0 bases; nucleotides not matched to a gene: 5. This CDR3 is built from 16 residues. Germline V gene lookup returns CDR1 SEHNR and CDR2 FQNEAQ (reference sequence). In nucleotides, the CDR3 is TGTGCCAGCACCCGACTAGCGGGGAGCTCCTACAATGAGCAGTTCTTC. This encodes CASTRLAGSSYNEQFF.

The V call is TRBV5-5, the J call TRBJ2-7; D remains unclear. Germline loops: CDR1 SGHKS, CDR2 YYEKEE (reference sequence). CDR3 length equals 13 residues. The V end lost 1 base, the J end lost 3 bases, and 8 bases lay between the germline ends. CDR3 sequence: CASSLYDRYEQYF. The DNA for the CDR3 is TGTGCCAGCAGCTTGTACGACCGCTACGAGCAGTACTTC.

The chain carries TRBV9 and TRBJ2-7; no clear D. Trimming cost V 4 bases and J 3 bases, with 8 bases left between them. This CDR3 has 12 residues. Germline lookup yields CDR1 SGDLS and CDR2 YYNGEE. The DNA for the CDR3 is TGTGCCAGCAGCTTAGTGTTCTACGAGCAGTACTTC. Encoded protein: CASSLVFYEQYF.

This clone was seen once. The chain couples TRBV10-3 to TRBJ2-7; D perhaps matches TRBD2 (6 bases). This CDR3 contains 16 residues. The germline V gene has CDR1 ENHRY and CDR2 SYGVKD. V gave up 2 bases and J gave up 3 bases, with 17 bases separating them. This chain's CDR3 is CAISEPPVAGIYEQYF. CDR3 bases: TGTGCCATCAGTGAGCCTCCCGTGGCGGGGATCTACGAGCAGTACTTC.

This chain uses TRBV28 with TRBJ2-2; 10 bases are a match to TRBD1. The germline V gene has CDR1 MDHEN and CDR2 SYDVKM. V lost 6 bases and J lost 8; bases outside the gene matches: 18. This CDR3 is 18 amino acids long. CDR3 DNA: TGTGCCAGCAGCCAGGCCTCAGACAGGGGGCAGGGGGCAGGGGAGCTGTTTTTT. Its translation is CASSQASDRGQGAGELFF. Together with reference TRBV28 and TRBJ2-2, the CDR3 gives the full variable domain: DVKVTQSSRYLVKRTGEKVFLECVQDMDHENMFWYRQDPGLGLRLIYFSYDVKMKEKGDIPEGYSVSREKKERFSLILESASTNQTSMYLCASSQASDRGQGAGELFFGEGSRLTVL.

The CDR3 DNA reads as TGTGCTAGTGGTTTAGCCAGGACCACAACTAATGAAAAACTGTTTTTT. This sequence encodes CASGLARTTTNEKLFF. The V gene is TRBV12-5, the J gene TRBJ1-4; D is undetermined. Trimming cost V 3 bases and J 0 bases, with 11 bases left between them. CDR1 LGHNT and CDR2 FRNRAP come from the germline V gene. The CDR3 runs 16 residues.

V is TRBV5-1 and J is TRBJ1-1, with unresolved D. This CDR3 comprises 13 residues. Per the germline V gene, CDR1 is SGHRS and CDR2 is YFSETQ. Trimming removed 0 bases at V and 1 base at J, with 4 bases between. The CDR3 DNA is TGCGCCAGCAGCTTGGGCGCGAACACTGAAGCTTTCTTT. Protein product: CASSLGANTEAFF.

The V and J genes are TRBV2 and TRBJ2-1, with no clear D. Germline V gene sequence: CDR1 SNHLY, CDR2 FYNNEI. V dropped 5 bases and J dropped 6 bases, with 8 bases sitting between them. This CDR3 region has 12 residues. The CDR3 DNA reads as TGTGCCAGCAGTAATACACCCAATGAGCAGTTCTTC. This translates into CASSNTPNEQFF.

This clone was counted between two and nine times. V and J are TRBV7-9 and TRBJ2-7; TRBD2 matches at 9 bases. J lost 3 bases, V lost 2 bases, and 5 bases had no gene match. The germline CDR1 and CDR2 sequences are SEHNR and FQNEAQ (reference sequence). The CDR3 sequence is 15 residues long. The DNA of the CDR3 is TGTGCCAGCAGCTTATCGGCTAGCGGGATCTACGAGCAGTACTTC. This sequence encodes CASSLSASGIYEQYF.

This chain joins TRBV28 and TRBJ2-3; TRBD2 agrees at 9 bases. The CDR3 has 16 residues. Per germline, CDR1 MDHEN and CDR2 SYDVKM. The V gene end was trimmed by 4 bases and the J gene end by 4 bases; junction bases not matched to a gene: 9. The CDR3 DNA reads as TGTGCCAGCAGTTCCATTAGCGGGAGATCCGCAGATACGCAGTATTTT. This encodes CASSSISGRSADTQYF.

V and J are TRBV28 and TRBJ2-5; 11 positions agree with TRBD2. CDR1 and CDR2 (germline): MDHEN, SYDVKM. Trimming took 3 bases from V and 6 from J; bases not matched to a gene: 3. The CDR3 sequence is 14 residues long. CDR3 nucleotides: TGTGCCAGCAGTTTTTTAGCGGGAGGGAAGACCCAGTACTTC. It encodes CASSFLAGGKTQYF.

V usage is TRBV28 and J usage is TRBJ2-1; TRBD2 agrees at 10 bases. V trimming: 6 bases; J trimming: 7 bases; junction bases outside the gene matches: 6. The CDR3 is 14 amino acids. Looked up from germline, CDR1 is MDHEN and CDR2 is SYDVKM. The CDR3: CASRPSGSLNEQFF. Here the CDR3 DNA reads TGTGCCAGCAGGCCTAGCGGGAGCCTTAATGAGCAGTTCTTC.

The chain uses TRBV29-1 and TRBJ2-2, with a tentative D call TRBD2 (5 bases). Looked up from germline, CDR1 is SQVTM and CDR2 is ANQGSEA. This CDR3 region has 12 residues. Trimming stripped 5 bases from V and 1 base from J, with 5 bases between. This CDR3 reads CSVSGNTGELFF. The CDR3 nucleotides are TGCAGCGTTAGCGGGAACACCGGGGAGCTGTTTTTT.

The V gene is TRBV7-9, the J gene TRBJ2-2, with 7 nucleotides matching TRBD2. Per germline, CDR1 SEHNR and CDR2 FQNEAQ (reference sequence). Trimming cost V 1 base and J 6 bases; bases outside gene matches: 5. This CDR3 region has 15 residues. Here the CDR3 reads CASSLVASGAGELFF. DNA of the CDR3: TGTGCCAGCAGCTTAGTGGCTAGCGGCGCCGGGGAGCTGTTTTTT.

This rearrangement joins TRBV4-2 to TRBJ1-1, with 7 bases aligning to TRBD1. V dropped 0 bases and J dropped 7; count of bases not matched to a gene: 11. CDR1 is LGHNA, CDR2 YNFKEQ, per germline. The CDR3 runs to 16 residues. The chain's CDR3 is CASSQDLEPGQSEAFF. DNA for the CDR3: TGTGCCAGCAGCCAAGATCTTGAGCCGGGACAGAGTGAAGCTTTCTTT.

The CDR3 coding sequence is TGTGCCAGCTCACCGTCGGGTCCCGAGGTGTTTTTT. Translation: CASSPSGPEVFF. V usage is TRBV18 and J usage is TRBJ1-4; no definite D call. This CDR3 has 12 residues. The germline V gene has CDR1 KGHSH and CDR2 LQKENI. Trimming removed 3 bases at V and 15 bases at J, with 14 bases between.

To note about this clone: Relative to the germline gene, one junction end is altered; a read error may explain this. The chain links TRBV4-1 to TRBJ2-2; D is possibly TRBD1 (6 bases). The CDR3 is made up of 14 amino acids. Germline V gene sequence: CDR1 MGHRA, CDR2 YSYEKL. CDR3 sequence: CTSSQDRHTGELFF. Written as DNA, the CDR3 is TGCACCAGCAGCCAGGACAGACACACCGGGGAGCTGTTTTTT.

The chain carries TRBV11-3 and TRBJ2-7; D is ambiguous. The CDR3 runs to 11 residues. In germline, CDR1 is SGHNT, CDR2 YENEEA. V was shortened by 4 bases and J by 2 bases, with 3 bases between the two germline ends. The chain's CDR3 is CASSSTYEQYF. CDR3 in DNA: TGTGCCAGCAGCTCGACCTACGAGCAGTACTTC.

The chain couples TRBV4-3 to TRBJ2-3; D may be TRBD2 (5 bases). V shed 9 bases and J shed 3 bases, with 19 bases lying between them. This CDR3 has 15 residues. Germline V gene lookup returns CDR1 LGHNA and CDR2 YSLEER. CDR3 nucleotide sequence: TGCGCCAGTTCGCCGGGGAAGTTAAGGACAGATACGCAGTATTTT. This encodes CASSPGKLRTDTQYF.

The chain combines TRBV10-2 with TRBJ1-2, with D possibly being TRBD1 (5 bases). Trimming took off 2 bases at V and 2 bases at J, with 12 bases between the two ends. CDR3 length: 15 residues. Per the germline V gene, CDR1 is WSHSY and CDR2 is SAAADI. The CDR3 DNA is TGCGCCAGCAGTGAGCCGGACAACTTAAACTATGGCTACACCTTC. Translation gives CASSEPDNLNYGYTF.

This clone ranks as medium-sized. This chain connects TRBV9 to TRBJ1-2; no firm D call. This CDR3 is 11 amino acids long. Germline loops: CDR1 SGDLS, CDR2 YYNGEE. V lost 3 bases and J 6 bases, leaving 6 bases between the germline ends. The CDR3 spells CASSAPDGYTF. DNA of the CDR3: TGTGCCAGCAGCGCCCCCGATGGCTACACCTTC.

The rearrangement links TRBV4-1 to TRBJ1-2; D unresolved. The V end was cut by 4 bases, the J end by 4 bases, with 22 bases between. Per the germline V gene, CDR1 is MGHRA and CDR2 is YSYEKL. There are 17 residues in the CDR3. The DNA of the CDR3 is TGCGCCAGCAGCCTGAATAATTTTCCCGATTCCTCCTATGGCTACACCTTC. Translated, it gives CASSLNNFPDSSYGYTF.

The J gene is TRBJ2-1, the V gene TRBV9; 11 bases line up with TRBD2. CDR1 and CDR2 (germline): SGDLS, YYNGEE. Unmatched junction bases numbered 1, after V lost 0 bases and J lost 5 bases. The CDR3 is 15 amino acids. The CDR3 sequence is CASSVGLAGNNEQFF. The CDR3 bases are TGTGCCAGCAGCGTAGGACTAGCGGGGAACAATGAGCAGTTCTTC. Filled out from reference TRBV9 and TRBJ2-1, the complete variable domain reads DSGVTQTPKHLITATGQRVTLRCSPRSGDLSVYWYQQSLDQGLQFLIQYYNGEERAKGNILERFSAQQFPDLHSELNLSSLELGDSALYFCASSVGLAGNNEQFFGPGTRLTVL.